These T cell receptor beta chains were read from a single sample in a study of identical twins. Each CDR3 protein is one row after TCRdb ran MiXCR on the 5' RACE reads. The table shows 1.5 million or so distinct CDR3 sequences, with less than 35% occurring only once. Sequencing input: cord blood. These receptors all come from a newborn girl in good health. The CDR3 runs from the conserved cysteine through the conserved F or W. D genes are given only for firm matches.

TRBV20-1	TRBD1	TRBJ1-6	CSARDGTGTYSPLHF
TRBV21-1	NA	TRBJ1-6	CASSKVWGGRNSPLHF
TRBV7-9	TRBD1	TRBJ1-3	CASSLAKKTGERNTIYF
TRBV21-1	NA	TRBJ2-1	CASSKARETSGGSNNEQFF
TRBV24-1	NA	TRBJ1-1	CAASDYGGTEAFF
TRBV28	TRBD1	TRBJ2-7	CASNAGGYEQYF
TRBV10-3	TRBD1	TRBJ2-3	CAISILPPGQGRDTQYF
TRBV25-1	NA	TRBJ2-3	CASRTLDRHTDTQYF
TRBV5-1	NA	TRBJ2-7	CASRAGLADSSYEQYF
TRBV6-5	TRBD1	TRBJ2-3	CATHPLYSTGGDTQYF
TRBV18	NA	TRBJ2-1	CASSPTTWVPSFNEQFF
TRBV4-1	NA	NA	CASSLTRGTGRIGEQYF
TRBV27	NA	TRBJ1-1	CASSLNGRGVNTEAFF
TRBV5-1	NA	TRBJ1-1	CASSLGGSPTEAFF
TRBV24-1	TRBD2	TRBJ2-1	CATSVSGRATNEQFF
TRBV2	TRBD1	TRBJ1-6	CASKLQGNSPLHF
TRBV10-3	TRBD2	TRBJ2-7	CAISDPSGGAYYEQYF
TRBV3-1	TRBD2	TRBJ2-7	CASSQRYLAVGSYEQYF